The clone carrying this T cell receptor (beta chain) turned up a few times. This entry is derived from a study of cytomegalovirus exposure and HLA in healthy donors. The germline gives CDR1 MNHEY, CDR2 SMNVEV (reference sequence). The CDR3 length is 14 residues. Trimming cost V 0 bases and J 0 bases, with 6 bases left between them. The PCR used 60 Vbeta and 13 Jbeta primers. Method: immunoSEQ multiplex PCR; TCRdb's copy keeps in-frame clones and lacks some. The sample lists over 95,000 clones, 76% occurring once. This chain uses TRBV27 with TRBJ2-7; no clear D gene. The sequenced material came from PBMCs. The sequence derives from a woman aged 35 to 49 in good health and CMV-seropositive. The CDR3 here is CASSLSRGSYEQYF. The CDR3 region has the DNA TGTGCCAGCAGTTTATCCCGCGGCTCCTACGAGCAGTACTTC.